This is a list of T cell receptor beta chains from one sample in a study of blood T cell repertoires in COVID-19. Sequencing was performed with immunoSEQ multiplex PCR; in TCRdb, only in-frame clones are kept and a portion is missing. The sample includes approximately 150,000 clones, roughly 81% seen only once; the top ten take approximately 5.4%. Source material: peripheral blood. All receptors come from a woman aged 45-65 years with COVID-19, enrolled during active disease. CDR3s leave out the opening cysteine and the closing phenylalanine or tryptophan. Part of the rows lack a size; the others show once, few, many or a class for expanded clones.

j_gene: TRBJ1-1; abundance: -; v_gene: TRBV30; CDR3aa: AWSRGAGHTEAF
j_gene: TRBJ2-6; abundance: -; v_gene: TRBV19; CDR3aa: ASSIGLTALSSGANVLT
j_gene: TRBJ1-2; abundance: -; v_gene: TRBV5-6; CDR3aa: ASSFQGAYGYT
j_gene: TRBJ2-1; abundance: -; v_gene: TRBV7-6; CDR3aa: ASSLGAFSYNEQF
j_gene: TRBJ1-6; abundance: -; v_gene: TRBV19; CDR3aa: ASSRESYNSPLH
j_gene: TRBJ2-1; abundance: -; v_gene: TRBV7-2; CDR3aa: ASSLTESSYNEQF
j_gene: TRBJ2-5; abundance: -; v_gene: TRBV12-5; CDR3aa: ASGGGQGRETQY
j_gene: TRBJ1-4; abundance: once; v_gene: TRBV18; CDR3aa: ASSPPGQTNEKLF
j_gene: TRBJ2-7; abundance: -; v_gene: TRBV28; CDR3aa: ASSSQGTSYEQY
j_gene: TRBJ2-5; abundance: -; v_gene: TRBV3-1/TRBV3-2; CDR3aa: ASRKAGASQETQY
j_gene: TRBJ2-3; abundance: -; v_gene: TRBV2; CDR3aa: ASSRGWGGTTDTQY
j_gene: TRBJ2-2; abundance: once; v_gene: TRBV7-2; CDR3aa: ASSSTSGVPGELF
j_gene: TRBJ1-2; abundance: -; v_gene: TRBV6-5; CDR3aa: ASRKGTTTNYGYT
j_gene: TRBJ1-1; abundance: -; v_gene: TRBV5-1; CDR3aa: ASSFEYSGTEAF
j_gene: TRBJ2-4; abundance: -; v_gene: TRBV11-2; CDR3aa: ASSTWAGEAKNIQY
j_gene: TRBJ2-7; abundance: -; v_gene: TRBV2; CDR3aa: ASRGQGVAYEQY